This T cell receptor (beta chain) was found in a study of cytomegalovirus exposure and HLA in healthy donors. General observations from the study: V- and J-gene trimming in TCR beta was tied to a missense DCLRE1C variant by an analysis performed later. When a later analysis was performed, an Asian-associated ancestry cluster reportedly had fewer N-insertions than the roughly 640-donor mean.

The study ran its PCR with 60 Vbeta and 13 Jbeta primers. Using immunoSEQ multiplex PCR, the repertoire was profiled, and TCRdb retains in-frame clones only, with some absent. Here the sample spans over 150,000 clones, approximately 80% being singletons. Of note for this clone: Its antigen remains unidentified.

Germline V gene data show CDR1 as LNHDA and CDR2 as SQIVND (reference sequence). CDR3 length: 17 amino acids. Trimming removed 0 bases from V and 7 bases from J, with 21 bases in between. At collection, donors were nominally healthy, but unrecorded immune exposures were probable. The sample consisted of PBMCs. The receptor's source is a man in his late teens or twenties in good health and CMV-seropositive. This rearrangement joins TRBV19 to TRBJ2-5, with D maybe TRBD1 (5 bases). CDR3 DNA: TGTGCCAGTAGTATAGATCCCAACAGGCGGTTGGGCGGGACCCAGTACTTC. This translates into CASSIDPNRRLGGTQYF.